Sequencing of this T cell receptor beta chain was carried out in a study of T cell repertoires in cytomegalovirus infection. About the study: Recently identified HLA-C-restricted CMV epitopes were among the peptides used. A matching HLA type, together with CMV infection, was signaled by public TCR beta signatures.

In TCRdb, the reads were re-called with MiXCR into one record per CDR3 protein. The sample includes a few hundred thousand distinct CDR3 sequences, 40% of them seen just once. General study findings and limits: Dominant in the ex vivo response were TCR beta clonotypes restricted by HLA-C and specific for CMV. Carriers of CMV and the relevant HLA type were discriminated by public TCR beta frequency.

Trimming removed 5 bases from V and 2 bases from J, with 14 bases in between. Looked up from germline, CDR1 is SGHVS and CDR2 is FNYEAQ. The CDR3 totals 15 residues. A few counts support this clonotype. Its antigen is still unknown. The input for sequencing was cultured PBMCs, taken from culture after CMV antigen stimulation. V gene TRBV7-6 combines with J gene TRBJ2-3, with a possible D match to TRBD2 (5 bases). The sequence was collected from a human donor in good health (CMV status not recorded). Some clones in this sample may be carry-over from other donors' samples. CDR3 in DNA: TGTGCCAGCAGCCCCCGGGAAGGGAACACAGATACGCAGTATTTT. Translation gives CASSPREGNTDTQYF.